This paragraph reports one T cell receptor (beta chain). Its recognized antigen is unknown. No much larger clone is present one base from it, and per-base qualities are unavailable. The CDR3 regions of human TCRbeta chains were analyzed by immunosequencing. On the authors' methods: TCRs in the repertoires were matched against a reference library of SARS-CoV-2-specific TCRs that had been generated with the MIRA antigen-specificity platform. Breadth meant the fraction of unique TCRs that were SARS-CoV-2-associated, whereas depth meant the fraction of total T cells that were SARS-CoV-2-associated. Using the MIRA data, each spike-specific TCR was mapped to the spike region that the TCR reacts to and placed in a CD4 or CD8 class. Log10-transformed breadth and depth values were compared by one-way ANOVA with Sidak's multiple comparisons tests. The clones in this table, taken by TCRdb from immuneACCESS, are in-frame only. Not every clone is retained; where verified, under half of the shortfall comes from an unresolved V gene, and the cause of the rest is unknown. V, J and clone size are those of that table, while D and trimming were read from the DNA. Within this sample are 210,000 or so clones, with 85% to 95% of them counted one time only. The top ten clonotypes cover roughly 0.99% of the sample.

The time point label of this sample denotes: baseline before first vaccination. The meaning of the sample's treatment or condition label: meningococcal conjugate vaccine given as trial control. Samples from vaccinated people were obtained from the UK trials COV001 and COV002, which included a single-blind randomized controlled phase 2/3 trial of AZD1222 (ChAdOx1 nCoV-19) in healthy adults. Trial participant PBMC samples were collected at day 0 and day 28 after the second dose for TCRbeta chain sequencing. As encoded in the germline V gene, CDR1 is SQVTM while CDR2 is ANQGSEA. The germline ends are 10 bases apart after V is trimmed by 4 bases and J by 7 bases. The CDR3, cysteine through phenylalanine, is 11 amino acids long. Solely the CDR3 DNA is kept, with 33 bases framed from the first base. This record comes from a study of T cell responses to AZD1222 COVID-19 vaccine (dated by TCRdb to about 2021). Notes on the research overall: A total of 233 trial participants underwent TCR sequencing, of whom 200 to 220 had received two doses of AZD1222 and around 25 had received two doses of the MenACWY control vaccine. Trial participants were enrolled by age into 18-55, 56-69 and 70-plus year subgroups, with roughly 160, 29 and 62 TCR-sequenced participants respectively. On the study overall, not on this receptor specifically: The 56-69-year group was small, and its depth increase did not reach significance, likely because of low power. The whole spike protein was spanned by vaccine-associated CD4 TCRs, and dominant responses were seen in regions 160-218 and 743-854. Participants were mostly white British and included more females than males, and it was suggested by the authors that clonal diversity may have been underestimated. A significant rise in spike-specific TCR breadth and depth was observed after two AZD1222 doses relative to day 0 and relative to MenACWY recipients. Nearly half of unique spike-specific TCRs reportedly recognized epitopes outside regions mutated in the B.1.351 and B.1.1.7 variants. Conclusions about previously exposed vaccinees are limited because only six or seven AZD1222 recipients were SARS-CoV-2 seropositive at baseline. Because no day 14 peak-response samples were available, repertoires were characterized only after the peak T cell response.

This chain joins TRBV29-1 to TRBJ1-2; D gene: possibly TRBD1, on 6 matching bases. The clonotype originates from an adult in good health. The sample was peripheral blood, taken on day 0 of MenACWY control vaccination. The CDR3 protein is CSVVQGSGYTF. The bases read TGCAGCGTTGTACAGGGAAGTGGCTACACCTTC.